The 28 T cell receptor beta chains reported below all come from one sample, sequenced in a study of immune heterogeneity within non-small cell lung tumors. TCR beta CDR3 was amplified by multiplex PCR, first round about 10 cycles, 32 V and 13 J primers. In TCRdb, the multiplex PCR reads were re-called with MiXCR into one record per CDR3 protein. The table records over 10,000 distinct CDR3 sequences, about 25% of them present only once. Samples each supplied around 600 ng of bulk tumor genomic DNA as template. Collection of several biopsies per primary tumor, spaced far apart, took place during surgery. Patients underwent curative surgery for non-small cell lung cancer (untreated and newly diagnosed). The sample consisted of lung tumor tissue. These receptor sequences come from a man aged 50-60 years with non-small cell lung cancer.

CDR3 coding DNA: TGTGCCAGCAGCCTACAGGGCACCACTGAAGCTTTCTTT. Protein: CASSLQGTTEAFF. V and J are TRBV6-2 or TRBV6-3 and TRBJ1-1; D might be TRBD1 (6 bases). Germline V lookup: CDR1 MNHEY, CDR2 SVGEGT. The CDR3 totals 13 residues. V was clipped by 6 bases and J by 4 bases, with 12 bases between them.

The sample holds many counts of this clonotype. This chain links TRBV20-1 with TRBJ2-3, with D possibly TRBD2 on 5 matching bases. Germline V gives CDR1 DFQATT, CDR2 SNEGSKA (reference sequence). Trimming shortened V by 8 bases and J by 0 bases, and 15 bases separated the two germline ends. This CDR3 region has 14 residues. The CDR3 here is CSLKDFTSTDTQYF. CDR3 sequence (DNA): TGCAGTCTGAAGGACTTTACTAGCACAGATACGCAGTATTTT.

Concerning this clonotype: Given a much more abundant clone one base away, this may be a read error. The CDR3, as DNA: TGTGCCAGCACCCAAGATGCAGGGTTAAGGAACACTGAAGCTTTCTTT. It yields the protein CASTQDAGLRNTEAFF. The chain recombines TRBV3-1 with TRBJ1-1; TRBD1 is a possible D gene (5 bases). The germline gives CDR1 LGHDT, CDR2 YNNKEL (reference sequence). This CDR3 is 16 amino acids long.

As for this clonotype: This may come from a read error, since a much larger clone is one base off. This sequence joins TRBV10-3 and TRBJ1-6; D unresolved. V gave up 11 bases and J gave up 7 bases, with 15 bases separating them. This CDR3 contains 13 residues. The germline V gene has CDR1 ENHRY and CDR2 SYGVKD. The CDR3 sequence: CALGRDGNSPLHF. CDR3 in DNA: TGTGCCCTCGGTCGAGACGGAAATTCACCCCTCCACTTT.

This clonotype has at least ten counts. J is TRBJ2-7 and V is TRBV5-7; possibly TRBD2 for D (5 bases). TRBV5-7 is noted as an ORF with a role that remains uncertain. This CDR3 is 17 amino acids long. Trimming took 4 bases from V and 0 from J, leaving 20 bases between them. CDR3 DNA sequence: TGTGCCAGCAGCGCACCTGGAGGCAGGTATAGCTCCTACGAGCAGTACTTC. Its translation: CASSAPGGRYSSYEQYF.

This clonotype was counted ten times or more. The chain uses TRBV29-1 and TRBJ2-3; D might be TRBD1 or TRBD2, each matching 5 bases. This CDR3 is built from 12 residues. Deletions cut 0 bases from V and 6 bases from J, with 7 bases between. Germline V lookup: CDR1 SQVTM, CDR2 ANQGSEA. As DNA, the CDR3 is TGCAGCGTTGAAGAAGGGGAGGATACGCAGTATTTT. Protein: CSVEEGEDTQYF.

This clonotype appeared many times. The chain combines TRBV6-5 with TRBJ2-2; a weak D match, TRBD2 (5 bases). The V gene's germline CDR1 is MNHEY and CDR2 SVGAGI. Trimming removed 0 bases at V and 0 bases at J, with 11 bases between. The CDR3 covers 17 residues. The DNA of the CDR3 is TGTGCCAGCAGTTACTCGAGGGCAGTCGCGAACACCGGGGAGCTGTTTTTT. It encodes CASSYSRAVANTGELFF.

The rearrangement joins TRBV6-1 to TRBJ2-1; 11 positions match TRBD2. The CDR3 is 14 amino acids. The V gene's germline CDR1 is MNHNS and CDR2 SASEGT. After removal of 6 bases from V and 7 bases from J, the junction contained 5 bases not matched to a gene. CDR3 DNA: TGTGCCAGCAGCCGACTAGCGGGGAGGAATGAGCAGTTCTTC. It translates to CASSRLAGRNEQFF.

This clonotype was observed a handful of times. A much bigger clone sits one base away, suggesting this may be a read error. This sequence joins TRBV4-2 and TRBJ2-1, with D possibly TRBD2 on 5 matching bases. With 3 bases removed from V and 4 bases from J, the gap between germline ends came to 22 bases. This CDR3 region has 18 residues. The germline V gene has CDR1 LGHNA and CDR2 YNFKEQ. The chain's CDR3 is CASSHPDGMNPQYNEQFF. The DNA for the CDR3 is TGTGCCAGCAGCCACCCTGACGGGATGAACCCCCAATACAATGAGCAGTTCTTC.

This clonotype has only a few counts. The chain recombines TRBV7-9 with TRBJ2-1; 7 bases are a match to TRBD2. V lost 2 bases to trimming and J lost 4 bases; unmatched junction nucleotides: 8. The CDR3 runs to 16 residues. Germline V CDR1 and CDR2: SEHNR, FQNEAQ (reference sequence). The CDR3 region has the DNA TGTGCCAGCAGCTTACGCCCTAGCGGCTTATACAATGAGCAGTTCTTC. Amino acid sequence: CASSLRPSGLYNEQFF.

This clonotype was counted at least ten times. V and J are TRBV6-1 and TRBJ2-2, with 7 bases matching TRBD2. Germline CDR1 and CDR2: MNHNS and SASEGT. This CDR3 contains 14 residues. Unmatched junction bases numbered 4, after V lost 5 bases and J lost 4 bases. The CDR3 protein is CASSKREFTGELFF. For the CDR3, the DNA is TGTGCCAGCAGTAAGCGGGAATTCACCGGGGAGCTGTTTTTT.

About this clonotype itself: The CDR3 carries no conserved terminal phenylalanine or tryptophan, so it likely arises from a read error. The V and J genes are TRBV2 and TRBJ1-4, with a possible D match to TRBD1 (6 bases). The CDR3 spans 12 residues. V lost 4 bases and J lost 7, with 7 bases in between. Germline V lookup: CDR1 SNHLY, CDR2 FYNNEI. The DNA for the CDR3 is TGTGCCAGCAGTGTACAGGGTGAAAAACTGTTTCTT. This encodes CASSVQGEKLFL.

This clonotype was detected ten times or more. The V gene is TRBV7-2, the J gene TRBJ1-1; no firm D call. This CDR3 is 13 amino acids long. V was shortened by 3 bases and J by 0 bases, with 5 bases between the two germline ends. Germline loops: CDR1 SGHTA, CDR2 FQGNSA. The CDR3 is CASSLMMNTEAFF. In DNA, the CDR3 is TGTGCCAGCAGCTTGATGATGAACACTGAAGCTTTCTTT.

The CDR3 spells CASSLRGGGGAGVQFF. The CDR3 DNA is TGTGCCAGCAGTTTGAGGGGGGGCGGGGGGGCTGGGGTGCAGTTCTTC. The chain uses TRBV27 and TRBJ2-1; 9 positions match TRBD2. The CDR3 is 16 amino acids. The J segment lost 12 bases and the V segment lost 3 bases, leaving 15 bases of the junction unmatched. Germline V CDR1 and CDR2: MNHEY, SMNVEV (reference sequence).

Concerning this clonotype itself: A much larger clone lies one base from this, so it may be a read error. The chain recombines TRBV14 with TRBJ2-7, with D possibly TRBD1 on 6 matching bases. Between the trimmed V and J ends, which lost 3 bases and 3 bases, there was a span of 15 bases. The CDR3 contains 15 residues. Germline V gene data show CDR1 as SGHDN and CDR2 as FVKESK. The CDR3 nucleotides are TGTGCCAGCAGCCACCCAACAGGGTCAAACTACGAGCAGTACTTC. Translation: CASSHPTGSNYEQYF.

This clonotype showed up many times. This chain uses TRBV7-2 with TRBJ2-1, with 11 bases fitting TRBD2. CDR3 size: 17 residues. CDR1 and CDR2 (germline): SGHTA, FQGNSA. V gave up 0 bases and J gave up 4 bases; unmatched junction bases: 5. CDR3 DNA: TGTGCCAGCAGCTTAGCCGGAGGGACTAGCGGATACAATGAGCAGTTCTTC. Its protein product is CASSLAGGTSGYNEQFF. Looking up the rest from reference TRBV7-2 and TRBJ2-1 gives the full variable domain: GAGVSQSPSNKVTEKGKDVELRCDPISGHTALYWYRQSLGQGLEFLIYFQGNSAPDKSGLPSDRFSAERTGGSVSTLTIQRTQQEDSAVYLCASSLAGGTSGYNEQFFGPGTRLTVL.

The rearrangement uses TRBV3-1 and TRBJ2-5; possible D gene TRBD1, 6 bases. The ends were cut back, 3 bases at V and 4 bases at J, with 21 bases in the middle. This CDR3 contains 17 residues. Germline loops: CDR1 LGHDT, CDR2 YNNKEL (reference sequence). Here the CDR3 reads CASSHRPQGSGAETQYF. The CDR3 DNA reads TGTGCCAGCAGCCACAGACCCCAAGGTTCAGGGGCAGAGACCCAGTACTTC.

On this clonotype itself: A read error may be the cause here, since a much bigger clone is one base away. V and J are TRBV5-1 and TRBJ2-7, with D perhaps TRBD1 (6 bases). This CDR3 spans 15 amino acids. V was clipped by 4 bases and J by 2 bases, with 16 bases between them. Germline V CDR1 and CDR2: SGHRS, YFSETQ. The CDR3 sequence is CASSPEDSATYEQYF. The DNA of the CDR3 is TGCGCCAGCAGCCCGGAGGACAGCGCTACCTACGAGCAGTACTTC.

This clonotype came up many times. The chain uses TRBV11-2 and TRBJ2-1, with D tentatively TRBD1 (5 bases). Trimming removed 0 bases from V and 3 bases from J, with 6 bases in between. This CDR3 has 14 residues. Germline V lookup: CDR1 SGHAT, CDR2 FQNNGV. The CDR3 spells CASSLEGDYNEQFF. The DNA of the CDR3 is TGTGCCAGCAGCTTAGAAGGGGACTACAATGAGCAGTTCTTC. Looking up the rest from reference TRBV11-2 and TRBJ2-1 gives the full variable domain: EAGVAQSPRYKIIEKRQSVAFWCNPISGHATLYWYQQILGQGPKLLIQFQNNGVVDDSQLPKDRFSAERLKGVDSTLKIQPAKLEDSAVYLCASSLEGDYNEQFFGPGTRLTVL.

This clonotype ranks as medium-sized (0.01 to 0.1%). The CDR3 sequence: CASSEVGTGGQPQHF. The CDR3 nucleotides are TGTGCCAGCAGTGAAGTTGGTACAGGGGGCCAGCCCCAGCATTTT. J is TRBJ1-5 and V is TRBV6-1, with 9 nucleotides matching TRBD1. CDR3 length: 15 residues. V shed 1 base and J 7 bases; nucleotides not matched to a gene: 5. Germline loops: CDR1 MNHNS, CDR2 SASEGT.

This clonotype is labeled medium-sized. V usage is TRBV20-1 and J usage is TRBJ2-7, with 7 positions matching TRBD1. The CDR3 extends over 14 amino acids. With V trimmed by 0 bases and J by 7 bases, 9 bases remained unmatched. Germline V gives CDR1 DFQATT, CDR2 SNEGSKA (reference sequence). The DNA of the CDR3 is TGCAGTGCTAGAGAAGACAGGGCGCCTAGGGAGCAGTACTTC. Its translation: CSAREDRAPREQYF.

The rearrangement uses TRBV5-4 and TRBJ1-2; TRBD1 matches 10 bases. The CDR3 totals 15 residues. The V gene end was trimmed by 0 bases and the J gene end by 6 bases; junction bases not matched to a gene: 5. From germline, CDR1 is SGHNT and CDR2 YYREEE (reference sequence). CDR3 bases: TGTGCCAGCAGCTTGGACGGGACAGGGGTAGATGGCTACACCTTC. It is translated as CASSLDGTGVDGYTF.

This clonotype was detected many times. The gene calls are TRBV7-2 and TRBJ2-5; 9 bases map to TRBD2. The V gene end was trimmed by 1 base and the J gene end by 2 bases; junction bases not matched to a gene: 14. The CDR3 extends over 19 amino acids. The germline V gene encodes CDR1 SGHTA and CDR2 FQGNSA. This chain's CDR3 is CASSLGPRVAGVKQETQYF. The CDR3 coding sequence is TGTGCCAGCAGCTTAGGGCCTAGGGTAGCGGGGGTGAAACAAGAGACCCAGTACTTC.

As for this clonotype: A much larger clone differs by one base, so this may be a read error. The chain joins TRBV15 to TRBJ2-1; 10 nucleotides line up with TRBD2. Germline V gives CDR1 LNHNV, CDR2 YYDKDF (reference sequence). This CDR3 has 15 residues. In DNA, the CDR3 is TGTGCCACCAGCAGGCAGCGGGGGGGCCACGATGAGAAGTTCTTC. Translated, it gives CATSRQRGGHDEKFF.

This clonotype was recorded a few times. A read error may explain this, as a much larger clone is one base away. The chain has TRBV20-1 and TRBJ2-3, with TRBD2 identical over 9 bases. This CDR3 has 14 residues. The germline V gene encodes CDR1 DFQATT and CDR2 SNEGSKA (reference sequence). CDR3 sequence (DNA): TGCAATATTCGACTAGCGGAAAGCACAGATACGCAGTATTTT. Encoded protein: CNIRLAESTDTQYF.

This clonotype was seen at least ten times. The V gene is TRBV7-9, the J gene TRBJ2-3; 12 positions match TRBD2. CDR1 SEHNR and CDR2 FQNEAQ come from the germline V gene (reference sequence). This CDR3 spans 15 amino acids. With V trimmed by 2 bases and J by 6 bases, 3 bases remained unmatched. The CDR3, as DNA: TGTGCCAGCAGCTTACGTACTAGCGGGAGGGATACGCAGTATTTT. Its protein product is CASSLRTSGRDTQYF.

By share of the sample, this clonotype is medium-sized. J is TRBJ2-3 and V is TRBV9; 8 bases are a match to TRBD2. Trimming removed 3 bases from V and 0 bases from J; junction bases left unmatched: 6. This CDR3 has 16 amino acids. Looked up from germline, CDR1 is SGDLS and CDR2 is YYNGEE. Here the CDR3 reads CASSAGGNPSTDTQYF. CDR3 nucleotide sequence: TGTGCCAGCAGCGCGGGGGGGAACCCTAGCACAGATACGCAGTATTTT.

This clonotype was observed many times. V and J are TRBV7-9 and TRBJ2-1; TRBD2 aligns across 14 bases. V gave up 2 bases and J gave up 4 bases; unmatched junction bases: 7. The CDR3 contains 18 residues. Germline CDR1 SEHNR, CDR2 FQNEAQ (reference sequence). The chain's CDR3 is CASSLFRTSGGLYNEQFF. As DNA, the CDR3 is TGTGCCAGCAGCTTATTTCGGACTAGCGGGGGGTTGTACAATGAGCAGTTCTTC. Full variable domain (rest looked up from reference TRBV7-9 and TRBJ2-1): DTGVSQNPRHKITKRGQNVTFRCDPISEHNRLYWYRQTLGQGPEFLTYFQNEAQLEKSRLLSDRFSAERPKGSFSTLEIQRTEQGDSAMYLCASSLFRTSGGLYNEQFFGPGTRLTVL.